The sequence of this T cell receptor (beta chain) was determined in a study of T cells in Graves' hyperthyroidism and ophthalmopathy. Looking at the study overall: Peripheral blood sampling occurred at initial diagnosis, before any treatment.

What was amplified from RNA transcripts were TCR beta CDR3 regions. First-round RT-PCR of the TCR CDR3 relied on the HTBI primer set. A single record per CDR3 protein comes from TCRdb applying MiXCR to the multiplex PCR reads. The table has 490,000 or so distinct CDR3 sequences, about 16% seen once. This clonotype was detected many times. Its antigen is as yet unknown. Regarding the study as a whole: In the analysis, a 13 V-J model separated ophthalmopathy from stable hyperthyroidism.

CDR1 and CDR2 from the germline V gene are SNHLY and FYNNEI. V was pared by 3 bases and J by 6 bases, with 5 bases between. CDR3 length: 11 amino acids. Uncontrolled infection, other autoimmune disease, pregnancy or lactation excluded patients. Thyroid ultrasound and orbital computed tomography, with clinical symptoms and serum thyroxine and TRAb, informed diagnoses. The chain is built from TRBV2 and TRBJ2-5, with D unresolved. The TCR originated in a woman in her twenties or thirties with Graves' ophthalmopathy. Sample: blood. The chain's CDR3 is CASSEMKTQYF. CDR3 nucleotides: TGTGCCAGCAGTGAGATGAAGACCCAGTACTTC.